This T cell receptor beta chain was recorded in a study of blood T cell repertoires in COVID-19. Germline CDR1 SEHNR, CDR2 FQNEAQ (reference sequence). This CDR3 has 10 amino acids. Trimming left V 6 bases short and J 11 bases short, with 10 bases between. Sequencing was performed with immunoSEQ multiplex PCR; in TCRdb, only in-frame clones are kept and a portion is missing. Of some 260,000 clones listed, around nine tenths were seen once; the top ten hold around 2%. This sequence joins TRBV7-9 and TRBJ1-1, with D maybe TRBD1 (6 bases). This clonotype was sampled from a middle-aged woman who had recovered from COVID-19. The sequencing input was peripheral blood. DNA for the CDR3: TGTGCCAGCAGTTCAGGGGACGCTTTCTTT. This translates into CASSSGDAFF.